This T cell receptor beta chain derives from a study of siplizumab effects on memory and regulatory T cells. Notes on the study in general: Treg origin accounted for an average of approximately 70% of mappable alloreactive CD4+ clones with siplizumab and 26.9% in controls. Siplizumab caused a significant drop in alloreactive sequences traceable to unstimulated CD4+ memory cells. Naive T cells were seemingly more diverse than memory cells, and major contributions to the alloresponse seemed to be made by them.

The method was immunoSEQ multiplex PCR; TCRdb's version includes in-frame clones alone and lacks a portion of them. The sample has about 110,000 clones; about nine tenths are singletons. This CDR3 comprises 15 residues. Per germline, CDR1 LNHDA and CDR2 SQIVND (reference sequence). Unmatched junction bases numbered 9, after V lost 3 bases and J lost 7 bases. Points on this clone: What it binds is unknown.

V gene TRBV19 combines with J gene TRBJ2-5, with TRBD1 matching 9 bases. This clonotype originated in a human donor in good health. Sequenced material: CD4+ T cells sorted from blood. CDR3 DNA sequence: TGTGCCAGTAGTATTGGAGACAGGGGGTTTGTGACCCAGTACTTC. It codes for CASSIGDRGFVTQYF.